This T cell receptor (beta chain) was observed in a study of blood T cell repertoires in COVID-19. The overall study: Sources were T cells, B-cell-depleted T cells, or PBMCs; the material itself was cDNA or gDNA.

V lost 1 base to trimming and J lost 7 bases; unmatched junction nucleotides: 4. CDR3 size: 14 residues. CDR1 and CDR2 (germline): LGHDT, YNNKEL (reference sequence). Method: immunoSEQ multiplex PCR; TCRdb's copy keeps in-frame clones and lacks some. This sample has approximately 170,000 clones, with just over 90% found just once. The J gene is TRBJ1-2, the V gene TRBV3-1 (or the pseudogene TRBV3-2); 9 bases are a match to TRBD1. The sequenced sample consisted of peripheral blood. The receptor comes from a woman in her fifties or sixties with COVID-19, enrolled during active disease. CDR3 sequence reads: CASSQGGTGLGYTF. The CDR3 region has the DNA TGTGCCAGCAGCCAAGGGGGGACAGGGCTTGGCTACACCTTC.